This TCR beta chain derives from a study of tumor-infiltrating lymphocytes in oesophageal squamous cell carcinoma. The germline gives CDR1 SGHNT, CDR2 YYREEE (reference sequence). The CDR3 covers 18 residues. TCRdb re-analysed the PCR reads in MiXCR, keeping a single row per CDR3 protein. The sample includes 10,000 or so distinct CDR3 sequences, roughly 60% of them seen just once. The V call is TRBV5-4, the J call TRBJ2-5; 9 positions agree with TRBD2. The J call may be in error: the DNA end matches TRBJ2-1 better. This sequence was found in a female donor with esophageal squamous cell carcinoma. The sequenced sample consisted of esophageal tumor tissue. This CDR3 reads CASSLAKVAGGLLDEQFF. DNA for the CDR3: TGTGCCAGCAGCTTGGCCAAGGTGGCGGGGGGGCTATTAGATGAGCAGTTCTTC.